The next 14 T cell receptor beta chains were all read from a single sample in a study of blood T cells in healthy people across ages. Alongside a J-beta primer mix, a sample-barcoded 5' primer served in a second PCR lasting about 6 to 12 cycles. TCRdb re-analysed the 5' RACE reads in MiXCR, keeping a single row per CDR3 protein. The repertoire consists of some 900,000 distinct CDR3 sequences, with roughly 26% occurring once and the leading ten covering 17%. Sequenced sample: blood. Receptors were obtained from a woman older than 75 in good health.

This chain uses TRBV14 with TRBJ1-6, with D maybe TRBD1 (6 bases). V was shortened by 5 bases and J by 6 bases, with 8 bases between the two germline ends. This CDR3 region has 13 residues. CDR1 and CDR2 (germline): SGHDN, FVKESK. The CDR3: CASSSQGNSPLHF. The DNA for the CDR3 is TGTGCCAGCAGCTCACAGGGTAATTCACCCCTCCACTTT.

This clonotype appeared many times. The chain uses TRBV7-9 and TRBJ1-1; 8 nucleotides align to TRBD1. Trimming cost V 2 bases and J 11 bases; bases outside gene matches: 7. The CDR3 is 13 residues long. Germline CDR1 is SEHNR and CDR2 is FQNEAQ (reference sequence). The DNA of the CDR3 is TGTGCCAGCAGCTTACCCCAGGGGGCAAGGGCTTTCTTT. Its protein is CASSLPQGARAFF.

This clonotype showed up many times. The V call is TRBV20-1, the J call TRBJ1-5; TRBD1 agrees at 8 bases. V lost 5 bases to trimming and J lost 2 bases; unmatched junction nucleotides: 23. Germline-derived CDR1 and CDR2 are DFQATT and SNEGSKA (reference sequence). This CDR3 has 20 amino acids. This CDR3 is CSASEGTRQGAVEGNQPQHF. CDR3 in DNA: TGCAGTGCTTCCGAGGGGACTCGGCAGGGGGCCGTGGAAGGCAATCAGCCCCAGCATTTT.

A few counts support this clonotype. This clone may be a read error of a much larger clone one base away. The chain couples TRBV6-5 to TRBJ2-7; the match to TRBD2 covers 8 bases. The CDR3 loop spans 15 amino acids. Germline V gives CDR1 MNHEY, CDR2 SVGAGI. In DNA, the CDR3 is TGTGCCAGCAGTTACGCGGGGGGAGAACCCTACGGGCAGTACTTC. It codes for CASSYAGGEPYGQYF.

This clonotype has only one observation. The V call is TRBV7-2, the J call TRBJ2-7, with a possible D match to TRBD2 (5 bases). Looked up from germline, CDR1 is SGHTA and CDR2 is FQGNSA. The V and J ends lost 1 base and 7 bases respectively, with 23 bases between them. CDR3 length equals 17 residues. The CDR3 sequence: CASSLVGRGLVGNEQYF. The CDR3 DNA reads as TGTGCCAGCAGCTTAGTCGGAAGAGGGCTTGTCGGCAATGAGCAGTACTTC.

This clonotype was observed many times. The V gene is TRBV24-1, the J gene TRBJ2-5; the D gene is possibly TRBD2 (6 bases). Germline V lookup: CDR1 KGHDR, CDR2 SFDVKD. The germline V and J ends were trimmed by 4 bases and 4 bases, with 12 bases remaining between them. The CDR3 loop spans 14 amino acids. CDR3 sequence: CATSDRTIRETQYF. CDR3 nucleotides: TGTGCCACCAGTGACCGGACTATACGAGAGACCCAGTACTTC.

Only a few counts were recorded for this clonotype. CDR3 loop: CASSRAGAATDTQYF. DNA of the CDR3: TGTGCCAGCAGTCGAGCGGGGGCAGCCACAGATACGCAGTATTTT. The chain links TRBV28 to TRBJ2-3; 8 bases align to TRBD2. Looked up from germline, CDR1 is MDHEN and CDR2 is SYDVKM. The CDR3 consists of 15 residues. The junction had 6 bases not matched to a gene; V was cut back by 5 bases and J by 2 bases.

In its sample, this clonotype was seen once. The chain has TRBV21-1 and TRBJ2-7; TRBD1 is taken as the D call from the table, unchecked against the DNA. TRBV21-1 is designated a pseudogene. The CDR3 totals 17 residues. The CDR3 loop reads CASSHAEGQGISYEQYF. The CDR3 coding sequence is TGTGCCAGCAGTCATGCCGAGGGACAGGGGATATCCTACGAGCAGTACTTC.

A note on this clonotype: Just one base apart from a much larger clone, this may be a read error. J is TRBJ2-6 and V is TRBV5-1; 9 bases map to TRBD1. V shed 4 bases, J shed 2 bases, and the junction held 4 bases outside the gene matches. The germline V gene has CDR1 SGHRS and CDR2 YFSETQ. This CDR3 spans 16 amino acids. The CDR3: CASSPTGGPGANVLTF. The CDR3 DNA reads as TGCGCCAGCAGCCCCACAGGGGGCCCTGGGGCCAACGTCCTGACTTTC.

Details on this clonotype: The junction does not match germline at one end; this may be a read error. CDR3 nucleotide sequence: TGTGCCAGCAGTTACTTGGGGAACTCCTATGGCTACAGCTTC. Amino acids: CASSYLGNSYGYSF. V is TRBV6-2 or TRBV6-3 and J is TRBJ1-2; D gene uncertain. The germline gives CDR1 MNHEY, CDR2 SVGEGT. This CDR3 region has 14 residues.

This clonotype was picked up many times. The chain uses TRBV12-3 or TRBV12-4 and TRBJ2-5; the D is unclear. The CDR3 covers 13 residues. The V and J ends lost 6 bases and 5 bases respectively, with 13 bases between them. DNA for the CDR3: TGTGCCAGCAGCCTGGACCTATGGGAGACCCAGTACTTC. This encodes CASSLDLWETQYF.

The sample holds many counts of this clonotype. V usage is TRBV24-1 and J usage is TRBJ1-2, with a tentative D call TRBD1 (5 bases). The CDR3 totals 15 residues. Germline assignment: CDR1 KGHDR and CDR2 SFDVKD. Trimming removed 0 bases from V and 4 bases from J, with 11 bases in between. The CDR3 protein is CATSDLSGGIYGYTF. The CDR3 DNA is TGTGCCACCAGTGATTTGTCTGGGGGGATCTATGGCTACACCTTC.

Ten or more counts support this clonotype. J is TRBJ2-7 and V is TRBV6-2 or TRBV6-3, with 7 bases lining up with TRBD1. Trimming at V came to 7 bases and at J to 2 bases, leaving 2 bases not matched to a gene. Germline V lookup: CDR1 MNHEY, CDR2 SVGEGT. This CDR3 comprises 12 residues. The CDR3 is CASNQGAYEQYF. In nucleotides, the CDR3 is TGTGCCAGCAATCAGGGGGCCTACGAGCAGTACTTC.

The table lists this clonotype with many counts. This chain joins TRBV6-1 and TRBJ2-7; 10 nucleotides line up with TRBD1. The CDR3 consists of 13 residues. CDR1 is MNHNS and CDR2 is SASEGT in the germline V gene. With V trimmed by 8 bases and J by 2 bases, 3 bases remained unmatched. CDR3: CASWTGGTYEQYF. CDR3 nucleotides: TGTGCCAGCTGGACAGGGGGTACCTACGAGCAGTACTTC.